The 23 T cell receptor beta chains below come from one sample, sequenced in a study of shared clonotypes between healthy human individuals (dated by TCRdb to 2020 to 2022). Library prep was done by the immunoSEQ multiplex PCR assay. This is the immuneACCESS table as TCRdb keeps it, with only in-frame sequences that have V and J called. A part of the clones is gone; compared with another copy, unresolved V genes explain less than half, and the rest is unexplained. Counted in this sample were around 2.1 million clones; more than 90% of them appeared once. Around 0.13% of the sample is taken by the ten largest. Material for sequencing was naive CD4+ T cells sorted from blood. Reading the label with the study, this specimen's cell subset or site is: CD45RA+ positively selected. The receptors were gathered from a man between 18 and 29 years old in good health.

The rearrangement uses TRBV19 and TRBJ1-5, with 9 nucleotides matching TRBD1. The CDR3 consists of 15 residues. From germline, CDR1 is LNHDA and CDR2 SQIVND (reference sequence). V lost 7 bases to trimming and J lost 5 bases; unmatched junction nucleotides: 9. The CDR3 reads CASTGLRTGDQPQHF. CDR3 bases: TGTGCCAGTACCGGACTCCGGACAGGGGATCAGCCCCAGCATTTT.

The V and J genes are TRBV4-1 and TRBJ2-5; 12 bases map to TRBD2. Germline loops: CDR1 MGHRA, CDR2 YSYEKL. The ends lost 3 bases at V and 2 bases at J; junction bases unmatched: 1. This CDR3 is 15 amino acids long. The CDR3 loop reads CASSHLAGGQETQYF. As DNA, the CDR3 is TGCGCCAGCAGCCACCTAGCGGGGGGGCAAGAGACCCAGTACTTC.

The CDR3 here is CASILGTSVSYEQYF. CDR3 nucleotides: TGTGCCAGCATTCTGGGGACTAGCGTCTCCTACGAGCAGTACTTC. The V call is TRBV6-6, the J call TRBJ2-7, with 10 bases matching TRBD2. This CDR3 has 15 amino acids. Looked up from germline, CDR1 is MNHNY and CDR2 is SVGAGI (reference sequence). With 7 bases clipped from V and 0 bases from J, the junction kept 6 bases outside the gene matches.

V gene TRBV30 combines with J gene TRBJ2-1; 13 nucleotides match TRBD2. Per the germline V gene, CDR1 is GTSNPN and CDR2 is SVGIG (reference sequence). Trimming took 5 bases from V and 7 from J; bases not matched to a gene: 8. This CDR3 has 15 amino acids. CDR3: CAWYAGTSGNNEQFF. The CDR3 bases are TGTGCCTGGTACGCCGGGACTAGCGGGAATAATGAGCAGTTCTTC.

The gene calls are TRBV5-4 and TRBJ2-7, with 9 bases lining up with TRBD2. V shed 4 bases and J 0 bases; nucleotides not matched to a gene: 8. This CDR3 has 16 residues. The germline V gene has CDR1 SGHNT and CDR2 YYREEE (reference sequence). This CDR3 reads CASSEASGKSSYEQYF. The CDR3 region has the DNA TGTGCCAGCAGCGAGGCTAGCGGGAAAAGCTCCTACGAGCAGTACTTC.

This rearrangement joins TRBV2 to TRBJ1-1; maybe TRBD1 (5 bases). The CDR3 consists of 15 residues. Germline loops: CDR1 SNHLY, CDR2 FYNNEI. Between the trimmed V and J ends, which lost 3 bases and 5 bases, there was a span of 16 bases. The DNA for the CDR3 is TGTGCCAGCAGTGATGCCCTGGGGGGAGGGACTGAAGCTTTCTTT. It yields the protein CASSDALGGGTEAFF.

The DNA of the CDR3 is TGTGCCAGCAGCCTGACGGACAGAAGTTCTGGAAACACCATATATTTT. It encodes CASSLTDRSSGNTIYF. V gene TRBV9 combines with J gene TRBJ1-3; the D gene is possibly TRBD1 (6 bases). This CDR3 has 16 residues. Deletions cut 4 bases from V and 1 base from J, with 15 bases between. Germline-derived CDR1 and CDR2 are SGDLS and YYNGEE.

The CDR3 here is CASSPIPGQTLSSYNSPLHF. The CDR3 DNA follows: TGTGCCAGCAGCCCCATCCCGGGACAGACACTGAGCTCCTATAATTCACCCCTCCACTTT. This rearrangement joins TRBV7-4 to TRBJ1-6; 7 bases map to TRBD1. Germline-derived CDR1 and CDR2 are SGHVT and SQSDAQ. The CDR3 is 20 amino acids. Germline trimming cut 5 bases from V and 0 bases from J; bases unmatched to any gene: 16.

This chain links TRBV4-1 with TRBJ2-4; 14 bases map to TRBD2. CDR3 size: 18 residues. Trimming cost V 4 bases and J 2 bases; bases outside gene matches: 7. CDR1 is MGHRA, CDR2 YSYEKL, per germline. CDR3 sequence reads: CASSPGLAGGITKNIQYF. In nucleotides, the CDR3 is TGCGCCAGCAGCCCTGGACTAGCGGGGGGTATAACCAAAAACATTCAGTACTTC.

This chain joins TRBV6-5 and TRBJ2-1, with D possibly matching TRBD2 (5 bases). The CDR3 is 13 amino acids. Trimming stripped 7 bases from V and 6 bases from J, with 13 bases between. The germline CDR1 and CDR2 sequences are MNHEY and SVGAGI. CDR3 sequence reads: CASTVPGGNEQFF. In DNA, the CDR3 is TGTGCCAGCACTGTCCCCGGAGGCAATGAGCAGTTCTTC.

This rearrangement joins TRBV29-1 to TRBJ1-2, with D tentatively TRBD1 (5 bases). The CDR3 extends over 13 amino acids. The V and J ends lost 7 bases and 4 bases respectively, with 16 bases between them. The V gene's germline CDR1 is SQVTM and CDR2 ANQGSEA. The CDR3 protein is CSGGTGGRYGYTF. CDR3 nucleotide sequence: TGCAGCGGAGGAACAGGAGGACGCTATGGCTACACCTTC.

V is TRBV5-1 and J is TRBJ2-1; D possibly corresponds to TRBD2 (5 bases). V was shortened by 1 base and J by 5 bases, with 16 bases between the two germline ends. This CDR3 has 16 residues. Germline V gives CDR1 SGHRS, CDR2 YFSETQ. This CDR3 is CASSLSGPRANNEQFF. The CDR3, as DNA: TGCGCCAGCAGCTTGAGCGGTCCGCGGGCAAACAATGAGCAGTTCTTC.

V and J are TRBV18 and TRBJ1-4, with 7 bases that match TRBD1. V lost 4 bases, J lost 1 base, and 3 bases stayed unmatched. This CDR3 region has 15 residues. The germline V gene encodes CDR1 KGHSH and CDR2 LQKENI. The CDR3 DNA follows: TGTGCCAGCTCACAATGGACAGGAACTAATGAAAAACTGTTTTTT. Protein sequence: CASSQWTGTNEKLFF. The entire variable domain, with the rest obtained from reference TRBV18 and TRBJ1-4, is as follows: NAGVMQNPRHLVRRRGQEARLRCSPMKGHSHVYWYRQLPEEGLKFMVYLQKENIIDESGMPKERFSAEFPKEGPSILRIQQVVRGDSAAYFCASSQWTGTNEKLFFGSGTQLSVL.

This sequence joins TRBV10-2 and TRBJ2-5, with D possibly called TRBD1 or TRBD2 (5 bases each). CDR3 size: 13 residues. V lost 1 base to trimming and J lost 7 bases, with 10 bases between them. Germline CDR1 and CDR2: WSHSY and SAAADI. The CDR3 region is CASSEYQGRTQYF. For the CDR3, the DNA is TGCGCCAGCAGTGAGTACCAGGGACGGACCCAGTACTTC.

The chain joins TRBV30 to TRBJ1-2, with 7 nucleotides matching TRBD1. The CDR3 is made up of 13 amino acids. Germline CDR1 reads GTSNPN; CDR2 reads SVGIG (reference sequence). V shed 1 base and J 2 bases; nucleotides not matched to a gene: 1. CDR3 DNA: TGTGCCTGGAGTGGGACAGGAAACTATGGCTACACCTTC. Its protein is CAWSGTGNYGYTF. The whole variable domain, remainder taken from reference TRBV30 and TRBJ1-2, is SQTIHQWPATLVQPVGSPLSLECTVEGTSNPNLYWYRQAAGRGLQLLFYSVGIGQISSEVPQNLSASRPQDRQFILSSKKLLLSDSGFYLCAWSGTGNYGYTFGSGTRLTVV.

V gene TRBV10-3 combines with J gene TRBJ2-5; 10 nucleotides match TRBD2. This CDR3 contains 15 residues. With V trimmed by 3 bases and J by 4 bases, 5 bases remained unmatched. Germline V gene data show CDR1 as ENHRY and CDR2 as SYGVKD. The CDR3: CAISDLAGVVETQYF. The CDR3 bases are TGTGCCATCAGTGACCTAGCGGGAGTGGTAGAGACCCAGTACTTC.

This chain links TRBV5-1 with TRBJ2-7, with 9 positions matching TRBD2. V shed 3 bases and J 4 bases; nucleotides not matched to a gene: 2. CDR3 size: 13 residues. Per the germline V gene, CDR1 is SGHRS and CDR2 is YFSETQ. The CDR3 nucleotides read TGCGCCAGCAGCTCGAGCGGGGGGTACGAGCAGTACTTC. Translating gives CASSSSGGYEQYF.

The gene calls are TRBV6-6 and TRBJ2-1; possible D gene TRBD2, 5 bases. Looked up from germline, CDR1 is MNHNY and CDR2 is SVGAGI (reference sequence). The CDR3 totals 12 residues. Trimming pared 2 bases from V and 10 bases from J, leaving 9 bases between. The CDR3 here is CASSYRRGEQFF. CDR3 DNA: TGTGCCAGCAGTTACAGGCGAGGGGAGCAGTTCTTC.

The chain couples TRBV11-2 to TRBJ2-1; 11 bases fit TRBD1. Looked up from germline, CDR1 is SGHAT and CDR2 is FQNNGV. This CDR3 comprises 16 residues. J gave up 2 bases and V 4 bases, and 4 bases lay outside the gene matches. CDR3 sequence (DNA): TGTGCCAGCAGCTCAACGGGACAGGGGGCCTACAATGAGCAGTTCTTC. This codes for CASSSTGQGAYNEQFF.

The rearrangement links TRBV5-6 to TRBJ2-2; 7 bases fit TRBD2. The junction had 4 bases not matched to a gene; V was cut back by 0 bases and J by 5 bases. The germline CDR1 and CDR2 sequences are SGHDT and YYEEEE. There are 15 residues in the CDR3. CDR3 bases: TGTGCCAGCAGCTTGGCCCCGGGAGGTACCGGGGAGCTGTTTTTT. Translation gives CASSLAPGGTGELFF.

J is TRBJ2-6 and V is TRBV19, with D unresolved. V lost 4 bases and J 0 bases, leaving 7 bases between the germline ends. The CDR3 has 15 amino acids. Per the germline V gene, CDR1 is LNHDA and CDR2 is SQIVND (reference sequence). The CDR3 is CASSTRPSGANVLTF. CDR3 bases: TGTGCCAGTAGTACCCGCCCCTCTGGGGCCAACGTCCTGACTTTC.

This clone appeared once. The genes are TRBV5-1 and TRBJ2-1, with a weak D call TRBD2 (5 bases). Trimming left V 4 bases short and J 9 bases short, with 11 bases between. The CDR3 contains 12 residues. Germline lookup yields CDR1 SGHRS and CDR2 YFSETQ. The CDR3 coding sequence is TGCGCCAGCAGCCCTAGCTTCACTGAGCAGTTCTTC. It specifies CASSPSFTEQFF.

This chain uses TRBV27 with TRBJ2-5; TRBD1 matches at 10 bases. The CDR3 sequence is 13 residues long. CDR1 is MNHEY and CDR2 is SMNVEV in the germline V gene (reference sequence). J lost 5 bases, V lost 5 bases, and 2 bases had no gene match. CDR3 in DNA: TGTGCCAGCAGTGGACAGGGGGTTGAGACCCAGTACTTC. Amino acid sequence: CASSGQGVETQYF.